A selection of T cell receptor beta chains follows, all from one sample in a study of blood T cell dynamics during melanoma immunotherapy. Clones were read by immunoSEQ multiplex PCR, and TCRdb kept only the in-frame ones, dropping some. Of approximately 23,000 clones in the sample, over 85% were seen once. The sequenced sample was blood, obtained from a patient treated with checkpoint blockade. Source of these receptors: a human donor with melanoma. Each CDR3 is given with its conserved first and last residue. A D gene is named only where the DNA matches it firmly. Expanded clones are given a class, and other clones once, few, many or no size at all.

TRBD2 TRBJ2-3 . TRBV5-1 CASSLGTVGGATDTQYF TGCGCCAGCAGCTTGGGTACCGTCGGGGGGGCGACAGATACGCAGTATTTT
. TRBJ1-2 . TRBV19 CASSITRNGYTF TGTGCCAGTAGTATTACAAGAAATGGCTACACCTTC
. TRBJ2-7 . TRBV7-2 CASSLATTYEQYF TGTGCCAGCAGCTTAGCAACCACTTACGAGCAGTACTTC
TRBD1 TRBJ1-4 . TRBV19 CASKSQGQGRTNEKLFF TGTGCCAGTAAAAGCCAAGGACAGGGGAGGACTAATGAAAAACTGTTTTTT
TRBD2 TRBJ2-3 once TRBV7-8 CASKTSDRTDTQYF TGTGCCAGCAAAACTAGCGATCGCACAGATACGCAGTATTTT
TRBD1 TRBJ2-7 . TRBV28 CASRSRQGGPYEQYF TGTGCCAGCAGGTCTCGACAGGGGGGACCCTACGAGCAGTACTTC
TRBD1 TRBJ2-7 . TRBV18 CASSPSRDRGALAHYEQYF TGTGCCAGCTCACCATCTAGGGACAGGGGGGCGTTGGCCCACTACGAGCAGTACTTC
TRBD1 TRBJ2-7 . TRBV11-2 CASSLGQGAEQYF TGTGCCAGCAGCTTAGGACAGGGGGCCGAGCAGTACTTC
. TRBJ2-7 . TRBV27 CASSPSLVGGEQYF TGTGCCAGCAGTCCCTCCCTCGTTGGAGGCGAGCAGTACTTC
. TRBJ2-1 . TRBV20-1 CSTQGEQFF TGCAGTACGCAGGGTGAGCAGTTCTTC
. TRBJ2-7 . TRBV5-1 CASSRISSYEQYF TGCGCCAGCAGCAGGATTTCATCCTACGAGCAGTACTTC
. TRBJ2-7 . TRBV30 CAWSLGGAGPYF TGTGCCTGGAGTCTAGGGGGCGCGGGGCCGTACTTC
. TRBJ1-6 few TRBV2 CASSGGTSYNSPLHF TGTGCCAGCAGCGGAGGTACATCCTATAATTCACCCCTCCACTTT
TRBD2 TRBJ2-1 once TRBV27 CASSKAGVGLNEQFF TGTGCCAGCAGCAAAGCGGGAGTTGGTTTGAATGAGCAGTTCTTC
. TRBJ2-7 . TRBV11-2 CASSRGAEEQYF TGTGCCAGCAGCCGAGGTGCAGAGGAGCAGTACTTC
. TRBJ2-7 once TRBV7-7 CASSLGHDVPEQYF TGTGCCAGCAGCTTAGGGCACGACGTCCCCGAGCAGTACTTC
. TRBJ2-7 . TRBV6-1 CASSEWPGNEQYF TGTGCCAGCAGTGAATGGCCGGGGAACGAGCAGTACTTC
. TRBJ2-7 . TRBV7-2 CASSLGSGRQNEQYF TGTGCCAGCAGCTTAGGGAGCGGACGACAGAACGAGCAGTACTTC
TRBD1 TRBJ2-4 . TRBV10-3 CAISEGGQGAKNIQYF TGTGCCATCAGTGAGGGGGGACAGGGGGCTAAAAACATTCAGTACTTC
TRBD1 TRBJ2-7 . TRBV9 CASSEGRTGQGSYEQYF TGTGCCAGCAGCGAGGGAAGGACGGGACAGGGGTCCTACGAGCAGTACTTC
. TRBJ1-5 few TRBV6-5 CASTTGDQPQHF TGTGCCAGCACCACGGGGGATCAGCCCCAGCATTTT
TRBD1 TRBJ1-1 . TRBV30 CAWSVRLGQGSGNTEAFF TGTGCCTGGAGTGTACGGTTGGGACAGGGGTCGGGGAACACTGAAGCTTTCTTT
. TRBJ2-5 . TRBV15 CATSNGEETQYF TGTGCCACCAGCAATGGGGAAGAGACCCAGTACTTC
. TRBJ2-3 . TRBV11-3 CASSSPRSADTQYF TGTGCCAGCAGCTCCCCGAGGTCCGCAGATACGCAGTATTTT
TRBD2 TRBJ2-1 . TRBV7-8 CASSSHYPGTSYYNEQFF TGTGCCAGCAGTTCCCACTATCCCGGGACTAGCTACTACAATGAGCAGTTCTTC
. TRBJ1-1 . TRBV11-3 CASSPRNTEAFF TGTGCCAGCAGCCCCCGTAACACTGAAGCTTTCTTT
. TRBJ1-2 . TRBV6-5 CASRLTALYGYTF TGTGCCAGCAGGCTGACAGCGCTGTATGGCTACACCTTC
. TRBJ2-1 . TRBV5-4 CASSPPGTGYNEQFF TGTGCCAGCAGCCCTCCCGGGACTGGCTACAATGAGCAGTTCTTC
. TRBJ2-1 . TRBV7-3 CASSLQGLIGNEQFF TGTGCCAGCAGCTTACAGGGGCTTATTGGCAATGAGCAGTTCTTC
. TRBJ1-5 . TRBV4-2 CASSQDKRQPQHF TGTGCCAGCAGCCAAGATAAGAGGCAGCCCCAGCATTTT
. TRBJ1-4 . TRBV15 CATSRGGELFF TGTGCCACCAGCAGAGGGGGAGAACTGTTTTTT
. TRBJ1-4 . TRBV5-1 CASSPYLANEKLFF TGCGCCAGCAGCCCGTATCTAGCTAATGAAAAACTGTTTTTT
TRBD1 TRBJ1-2 . TRBV7-9 CASRPGGSNYGYTF TGTGCCAGCAGACCAGGGGGCAGTAACTATGGCTACACCTTC
. TRBJ2-2 . TRBV19 CATGRQGPAGELFF TGTGCCACCGGAAGACAAGGCCCAGCCGGGGAGCTGTTTTTT
TRBD1 TRBJ1-1 . TRBV6-6 CASTPGQGTTEAFF TGTGCCAGCACCCCGGGACAGGGGACTACTGAAGCTTTCTTT
. TRBJ2-2 . TRBV4-1 CASTSNTGELFF TGCGCCAGCACTTCCAACACCGGGGAGCTGTTTTTT
. TRBJ1-5 few TRBV29-1 CSVNESNQPQHF TGCAGCGTCAACGAGAGCAATCAGCCCCAGCATTTT
. TRBJ1-2 . TRBV11-1 CASSLGTVDNYGYTF TGTGCCAGCAGCTTAGGGACAGTGGATAACTATGGCTACACCTTC
. TRBJ1-5 . TRBV18 CASSPGNQPQHF TGTGCCAGCTCACCAGGAAATCAGCCCCAGCATTTT
TRBD2 TRBJ2-3 . TRBV5-1 CASSLGAGGSSSTDTQYF TGCGCCAGCAGCTTGGGCGCGGGGGGATCTTCTAGCACAGATACGCAGTATTTT
TRBD1 TRBJ1-6 . TRBV2 CASSVQGANSPLHF TGTGCCAGCAGTGTGCAGGGGGCAAATTCACCCCTCCACTTT
TRBD1 TRBJ1-3 few TRBV5-1 CASSGGTVFFGNTIYF TGCGCCAGCAGTGGAGGGACAGTCTTCTTCGGAAACACCATATATTTT
. TRBJ1-6 . TRBV10-1 CASRDTGPRWVNSPLHF TGCGCCAGCAGGGACACCGGGCCAAGATGGGTTAATTCACCCCTCCACTTT
. TRBJ2-7 . TRBV27 CASSKTGESYEQYF TGTGCCAGCAGTAAGACGGGCGAATCCTACGAGCAGTACTTC
. TRBJ1-3 . TRBV6-5 CASRYRENGNTIYF TGTGCCAGCAGATACAGGGAAAATGGAAACACCATATATTTT
TRBD1 TRBJ2-2 . TRBV12-5 CASGLLTGGTGELFF TGTGCTAGTGGTTTGTTGACAGGGGGGACCGGGGAGCTGTTTTTT
. TRBJ2-3 . TRBV6-1 CASRIADTQYF TGTGCCAGCAGGATCGCAGATACGCAGTATTTT
. TRBJ1-5 . TRBV5-1 CASSLEGVSNQPQHF TGCGCCAGCAGCTTGGAAGGGGTTAGCAATCAGCCCCAGCATTTT
TRBD1 TRBJ1-2 . TRBV9 CASSLQGAYGYTF TGTGCCAGCAGCTTGCAGGGGGCCTATGGCTACACCTTC
. TRBJ2-3 . TRBV2 CASGGRVSTDTQYF TGTGCCAGTGGGGGGCGGGTTAGCACAGATACGCAGTATTTT
TRBD1 TRBJ2-4 . TRBV5-1 CASSSWRTGDVAAKNIQYF TGCGCCAGCAGTTCATGGAGGACAGGGGATGTAGCTGCCAAAAACATTCAGTACTTC
. TRBJ2-7 . TRBV5-1 CASSSGRLGQYEQYF TGCGCCAGCAGCTCCGGGAGACTTGGTCAATACGAGCAGTACTTC
TRBD1 TRBJ1-4 . TRBV4-1 CASKPTGWGEKLFF TGCGCCAGCAAACCGACAGGGTGGGGAGAAAAACTGTTTTTT
TRBD1 TRBJ1-1 . TRBV18 CASSPRTGGTMNTEAFF TGTGCCAGCTCACCACGGACAGGGGGCACAATGAACACTGAAGCTTTCTTT